A selection of T cell receptor beta chains follows, all from one sample in a study of beta chain features in type 1 diabetes. The assay was immunoSEQ multiplex PCR, and TCRdb's table has in-frame clones only and misses some. The sample lists about 650,000 clones, 9.5% to 15% occurring once. Sequencing was performed on naive CD4+ T cells from blood. Receptor source: a young man with type 1 diabetes. Both conserved end residues are part of each CDR3. D genes are given only for firm matches. Clone size is stated in some rows and not others, as once, few, many or a class when expanded.

clone_size j_call v_call d_call cdr3_nt cdr3_aa
NA TRBJ1-2 TRBV27 NA TGTGCCAGCAGTTTAATCTACGGACGCTCTAACTATGGCTACACCTTC CASSLIYGRSNYGYTF
many TRBJ2-2 TRBV4-3 TRBD2 TGCGCCAGCAGCCAAGTTAGCGGGGGGAACACCGGGGAGCTGTTTTTT CASSQVSGGNTGELFF
few TRBJ1-1 TRBV7-2 TRBD1 TGTGCCAGCAGCACTGCCGGGACAGACACTGAAGCTTTCTTT CASSTAGTDTEAFF
NA TRBJ2-4 TRBV4-2 NA TGTGCCAGCAGCCAAGTAACGAGAGGGCGTCCATTAGCCAAAAACATTCAGTACTTC CASSQVTRGRPLAKNIQYF
NA TRBJ2-7 TRBV19 TRBD1 TGTGCCACCCGACCCTCCGGGACAGGGGCCTACGAGCAGTACTTC CATRPSGTGAYEQYF
NA TRBJ1-5 TRBV18 NA TGTGCCAGCTCAACAGGGTATAGGGATCAGCCCCAGCATTTT CASSTGYRDQPQHF
NA TRBJ2-7 TRBV29-1 TRBD1 TGCAGCGTGACAGGGGGGTACGAGCAGTACTTC CSVTGGYEQYF
NA TRBJ1-1 TRBV7-2 NA TGTGCCAGCAGCTTAGCGGACAGATTTAACACTGAAGCTTTCTTT CASSLADRFNTEAFF
NA TRBJ1-4 TRBV7-9 NA TGTGCCAGCAGCTCGAACAGAAGGTCTAATGAAAAACTGTTTTTT CASSSNRRSNEKLFF
few TRBJ2-1 TRBV10-3 NA TGTGCCAGCAGGGAGGCGGTGTTCAATGAGCAGTTCTTC CASREAVFNEQFF
NA TRBJ2-1 TRBV6-5 TRBD2 TGTGCCAGCAGTTACTCGGAACTAGCGGGGGTGAATGAGCAGTTCTTC CASSYSELAGVNEQFF
NA TRBJ2-1 TRBV5-1 NA TGCGCCAGCAGCTATGGGGGACTCCTAACCTACAATGAGCAGTTCTTC CASSYGGLLTYNEQFF
NA TRBJ1-2 TRBV5-4 NA TGTGCCAGCAGCTTGTTTGTGACAGGCAACTATGGCTACACCTTC CASSLFVTGNYGYTF
few TRBJ2-2 TRBV5-6 NA TGTGCCAGCAGCAAGGACGGACACGGGGAGCTGTTTTTT CASSKDGHGELFF
NA TRBJ2-2 TRBV4-3 TRBD2 TGCGCCAGCAGCCCCCGGGGGACTAGCAACACCGGGGAGCTGTTTTTT CASSPRGTSNTGELFF
few TRBJ1-2 TRBV10-3 NA TGTGCCATCAAGGGCCCCCGGGGCTACACCTTC CAIKGPRGYTF
few TRBJ1-3 TRBV13 NA TGTGCCAGCAGCCCGATCGTGGCTGGAAACACCATATATTTT CASSPIVAGNTIYF
NA TRBJ1-4 TRBV14 NA TGTGCCAGCAGCCGACAAATTCTGGGCACTAATGAAAAACTGTTTTTT CASSRQILGTNEKLFF
NA TRBJ1-5 TRBV7-2 TRBD1 TGTGCCAGCAGCTTAGGTAGGACAGGGAACAATCAGCCCCAGCATTTT CASSLGRTGNNQPQHF
few TRBJ1-2 TRBV29-1 TRBD1 TGCAGCGTTGGCGACAGGGGTTATGGCTACACCTTC CSVGDRGYGYTF
few TRBJ2-7 TRBV4-3 NA TGCGCCAGCAGCCAAGATCTAGTGACTAGTGGGGTCGCAACCTACGAGCAGTACTTC CASSQDLVTSGVATYEQYF
NA TRBJ2-1 TRBV5-4 NA TGTGCCAGCAGCCCGAGGGACAATGAGCAGTTCTTC CASSPRDNEQFF
many TRBJ2-1 TRBV10-3 NA TGTGCCATCAGTGAGTCCCCTGGAAACTACAATGAGCAGTTCTTC CAISESPGNYNEQFF
NA TRBJ2-7 TRBV4-3 TRBD2 TGCGCCAGCAGCCAAGATGTTGGCGGGGGCTACGAGCAGTACTTC CASSQDVGGGYEQYF
NA TRBJ2-2 TRBV11-2 NA TGTGCCAGCAGCTTCGAGGACACCGGGGAGCTGTTTTTT CASSFEDTGELFF
NA TRBJ2-4 TRBV5-1 NA TGCGCCAGCAGCTTGGGGGCAGGGTCCAAAAACATTCAGTACTTC CASSLGAGSKNIQYF
few TRBJ2-7 TRBV5-1 NA TGCGCCAGCAGCTTGGTAGCGGAGTCCTACGAGCAGTACTTC CASSLVAESYEQYF
NA TRBJ2-1 TRBV4-2 TRBD2 TGTGCCAGCAGCCCGACTAGCGGGGGCAACTACAATGAGCAGTTCTTC CASSPTSGGNYNEQFF
once TRBJ2-7 TRBV27 NA TGTGCCAGCAGTTTACGCGGACAATACGAGCAGTACTTC CASSLRGQYEQYF
few TRBJ1-2 TRBV9 NA TGTGCCAGCAGCGTAGCGACAGCTAACTATGGCTACACCTTC CASSVATANYGYTF
NA TRBJ1-4 TRBV7-9 NA TGTGCCAGCAGCTTAGAAGGGGTCAGCCTGTTTTTT CASSLEGVSLFF
few TRBJ1-3 TRBV9 NA TGTGCCAGCAGCGTAGATGGGAATCCAGACTCTGGAAACACCATATATTTT CASSVDGNPDSGNTIYF
NA TRBJ2-3 TRBV18 TRBD1 TGTGCCAGCTCACAAATCCGGGACAGAAACACAGATACGCAGTATTTT CASSQIRDRNTDTQYF